This T cell receptor beta chain derives from a study of cytomegalovirus exposure and HLA in healthy donors. Whole-study context: The same platform as the approximately 670 first-cohort repertoires was used for the 120 validation repertoires, a later analysis reported.

Measured with immunoSEQ multiplex PCR; TCRdb has only the in-frame clones, and not every one. This table holds roughly 150,000 clones, 70% to 90% found once. V lost 4 bases, J lost 4 bases, and 14 bases lay in between. CDR3 length: 15 amino acids. The germline V gene encodes CDR1 SGHKS and CDR2 YYEKEE (reference sequence). The chain is built from TRBV5-5 and TRBJ2-2; D call uncertain. Sequenced sample: PBMCs. The receptor comes from a man between 18 and 29 years old in good health and CMV-seronegative. Written as DNA, the CDR3 is TGTGCCAGCAGCGTCAGCGACCGGAGCACCGGGGAGCTGTTTTTT. This encodes CASSVSDRSTGELFF.